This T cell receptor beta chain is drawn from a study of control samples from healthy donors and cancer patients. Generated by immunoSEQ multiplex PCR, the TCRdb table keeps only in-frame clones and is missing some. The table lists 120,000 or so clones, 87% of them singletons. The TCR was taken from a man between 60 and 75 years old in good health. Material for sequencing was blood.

In nucleotides, the CDR3 is TGTGCCAGTAGTATCGGTGCCGGGAATTCGGACACTGAAGCTTTCTTT. Translated, it gives CASSIGAGNSDTEAFF. This sequence joins TRBV19 and TRBJ1-1; D is ambiguous. CDR3 length equals 16 residues. In germline, CDR1 is LNHDA, CDR2 SQIVND (reference sequence). The ends were cut back, 3 bases at V and 3 bases at J, with 17 bases in the middle.